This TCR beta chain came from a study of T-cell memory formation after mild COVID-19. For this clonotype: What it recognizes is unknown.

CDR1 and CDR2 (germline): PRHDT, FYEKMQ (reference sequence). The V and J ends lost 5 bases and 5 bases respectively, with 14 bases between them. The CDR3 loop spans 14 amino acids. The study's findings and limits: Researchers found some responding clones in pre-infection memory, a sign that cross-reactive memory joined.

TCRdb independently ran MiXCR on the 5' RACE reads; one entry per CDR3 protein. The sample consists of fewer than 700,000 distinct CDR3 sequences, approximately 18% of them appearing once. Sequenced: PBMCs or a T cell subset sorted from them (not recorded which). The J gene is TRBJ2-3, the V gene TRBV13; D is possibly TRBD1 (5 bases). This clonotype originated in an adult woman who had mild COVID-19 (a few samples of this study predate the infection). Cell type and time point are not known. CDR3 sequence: CASSPQGNQDTQYF. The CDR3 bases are TGTGCCAGCAGCCCCCAGGGAAATCAAGATACGCAGTATTTT.